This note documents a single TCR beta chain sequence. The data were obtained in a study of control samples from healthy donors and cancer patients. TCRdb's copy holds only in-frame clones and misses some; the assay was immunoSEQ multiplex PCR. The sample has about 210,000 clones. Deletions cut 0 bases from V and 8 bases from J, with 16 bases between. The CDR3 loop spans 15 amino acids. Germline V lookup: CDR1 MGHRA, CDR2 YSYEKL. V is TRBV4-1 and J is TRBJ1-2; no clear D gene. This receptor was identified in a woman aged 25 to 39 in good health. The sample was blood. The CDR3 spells CASSQDQFLGGGYTF. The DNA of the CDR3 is TGCGCCAGCAGCCAAGATCAGTTCCTCGGCGGGGGCTACACCTTC.